This T cell receptor beta chain is from a study of shared clonotypes between healthy human individuals. Overall study: Three plates were used per donor for CD4 naive, three for CD4 memory, two for CD8 naive and one for CD8 memory. Notes on the study in general: A reduction in generation probabilities was seen for non-shared clonotypes relative to those shared by all four donors. Estimated clonotype richness was generally higher in naive than memory subsets.

In the case of this clone: What it binds is unknown.

Original data processing: Junction-only sequences without quality scores were provided by ImmunoSEQ, so filtering was different. Assay: immunoSEQ multiplex PCR; the TCRdb copy retains only in-frame clones and omits some. V and J calls plus clone size are reproduced from that table; the DNA served to infer D and trimming. The table has over 1.5 million clones, nearly 99% seen once. The germline V and J ends were trimmed by 0 bases and 4 bases, with 17 bases remaining between them. CDR3 length: 17 residues. The germline gives CDR1 SGHKS, CDR2 YYEKEE (reference sequence). The sequencing sample was made of naive CD4+ T cells sorted from blood. Subset given: CD45RA+ positively selected. The chain uses TRBV5-5 and TRBJ2-1; D assignment may be TRBD1 or TRBD2 (5 bases each). The sequence derives from a man aged 25-40 years in good health. This chain's CDR3 is CASSLAFGDWGYNEQFF. The CDR3 DNA is TGTGCCAGCAGCTTGGCCTTTGGGGATTGGGGGTACAATGAGCAGTTCTTC.